Listed below are T cell receptor beta chains from one sample, sequenced in a study of shared clonotypes between healthy human individuals. TCRdb's copy holds only in-frame clones and misses some; the assay was immunoSEQ multiplex PCR. In the table there are fewer than 1.4 million clones, approximately 80% of which are singletons. Sequences were obtained from memory CD4+ T cells from PBMCs. The source is a man younger than 30 in good health. Some clones in this sample may be carry-over from other donors' samples. The CDR3 runs from the conserved cysteine through the conserved F or W. The order of the fields is V gene, D gene, J gene, CDR3 protein. D genes are given only for firm matches.

TRBV7-2	NA	TRBJ2-5	CASSSQGSRETQYF
TRBV6-1	NA	TRBJ1-2	CASRIQGSYGYTF
TRBV6-1	NA	TRBJ1-3	CASSEGRFSGNTIYF
TRBV25-1	NA	TRBJ1-4	CASVGTAGGNEKLFF
TRBV28	TRBD1	TRBJ1-4	CASLQGREKLFF
TRBV5-6	NA	TRBJ2-1	CASSLRLNEQFF
TRBV30	TRBD2	TRBJ2-1	CALTSGRAGSYNEQFF
TRBV4-2	TRBD1	TRBJ1-5	CASSQGGQENQPQHF
TRBV5-6	NA	TRBJ1-1	CASSLNRGSMNTEAFF
TRBV6-6	NA	TRBJ2-3	CASSYLGGIADTQYF
TRBV7-2	NA	TRBJ1-4	CASSLNRGKLFF
TRBV28	NA	TRBJ2-1	CASSLQLVELKFF
TRBV7-9	TRBD2	TRBJ2-1	CASSSLADNEQFF
TRBV28	TRBD2	TRBJ2-7	CASRSGGVASYEQYF
TRBV6-6	NA	TRBJ1-2	CASSWGPGGYTF
TRBV13	NA	TRBJ2-3	CASSPWTGGTTDTQYF
TRBV18	NA	TRBJ2-1	CASSPSLTGVHNEQFF
TRBV11-2	TRBD2	TRBJ2-5	CASSFGLAGTETQYF
TRBV11-2	NA	TRBJ1-1	CASSFPNTEAFF
TRBV29-1	NA	TRBJ1-5	CSVRGDGNQPQHF
TRBV7-3	NA	TRBJ1-2	CASSPTTSTGYTF
TRBV28	TRBD1	TRBJ2-1	CASSSYRGRSYNEQFF
TRBV28	TRBD2	TRBJ2-1	CASNLAGVTNEQFF
TRBV28	NA	TRBJ2-7	CASSLVDRAYEQYF
TRBV4-2	TRBD1	TRBJ2-7	CASSQALRQGLSYEQYF
TRBV29-1	TRBD2	TRBJ2-7	CSVLGGRGDEQYF
TRBV2	TRBD2	TRBJ2-3	CASSYTGLAGLTDTQYF
TRBV5-1	NA	TRBJ2-2	CASSLGQVNTGELFF
TRBV2	NA	TRBJ2-2	CASGPRSSGNTGELFF
TRBV5-1	TRBD2	TRBJ2-2	CASSLVAGAHTGELFF
TRBV27	NA	TRBJ1-5	CASSFGGGQPQHF
TRBV11-2	TRBD2	TRBJ2-1	CASSLVAGGYNEQFF
TRBV15	TRBD1	TRBJ1-2	CATSPPAGGSRDGYTF
TRBV2	TRBD2	TRBJ2-1	CASSGTSGSINEQFF
TRBV14	NA	TRBJ2-7	CASSQALGRLEQYF
TRBV6-5	NA	TRBJ2-3	CASSYSHPGTDTQYF
TRBV27	TRBD2	TRBJ2-7	CASRYGTSGAYEQYF
TRBV7-2	NA	TRBJ2-7	CASSFRYEQYF
TRBV25-1	NA	TRBJ2-7	CASSDLPLGYEQYF
TRBV6-1	NA	TRBJ2-7	CASSEVIPSYEQYF
TRBV7-2	NA	TRBJ1-1	CASSRGPIYPEAFF
TRBV27	NA	TRBJ1-5	CASSLRRNQPQHF
TRBV6-6	NA	TRBJ1-2	CASRVINVWGGYTF
TRBV5-1	NA	TRBJ1-4	CASSLVGLSNEKLFF
TRBV19	TRBD1	TRBJ1-2	CASRGQSLQRNYGYTF